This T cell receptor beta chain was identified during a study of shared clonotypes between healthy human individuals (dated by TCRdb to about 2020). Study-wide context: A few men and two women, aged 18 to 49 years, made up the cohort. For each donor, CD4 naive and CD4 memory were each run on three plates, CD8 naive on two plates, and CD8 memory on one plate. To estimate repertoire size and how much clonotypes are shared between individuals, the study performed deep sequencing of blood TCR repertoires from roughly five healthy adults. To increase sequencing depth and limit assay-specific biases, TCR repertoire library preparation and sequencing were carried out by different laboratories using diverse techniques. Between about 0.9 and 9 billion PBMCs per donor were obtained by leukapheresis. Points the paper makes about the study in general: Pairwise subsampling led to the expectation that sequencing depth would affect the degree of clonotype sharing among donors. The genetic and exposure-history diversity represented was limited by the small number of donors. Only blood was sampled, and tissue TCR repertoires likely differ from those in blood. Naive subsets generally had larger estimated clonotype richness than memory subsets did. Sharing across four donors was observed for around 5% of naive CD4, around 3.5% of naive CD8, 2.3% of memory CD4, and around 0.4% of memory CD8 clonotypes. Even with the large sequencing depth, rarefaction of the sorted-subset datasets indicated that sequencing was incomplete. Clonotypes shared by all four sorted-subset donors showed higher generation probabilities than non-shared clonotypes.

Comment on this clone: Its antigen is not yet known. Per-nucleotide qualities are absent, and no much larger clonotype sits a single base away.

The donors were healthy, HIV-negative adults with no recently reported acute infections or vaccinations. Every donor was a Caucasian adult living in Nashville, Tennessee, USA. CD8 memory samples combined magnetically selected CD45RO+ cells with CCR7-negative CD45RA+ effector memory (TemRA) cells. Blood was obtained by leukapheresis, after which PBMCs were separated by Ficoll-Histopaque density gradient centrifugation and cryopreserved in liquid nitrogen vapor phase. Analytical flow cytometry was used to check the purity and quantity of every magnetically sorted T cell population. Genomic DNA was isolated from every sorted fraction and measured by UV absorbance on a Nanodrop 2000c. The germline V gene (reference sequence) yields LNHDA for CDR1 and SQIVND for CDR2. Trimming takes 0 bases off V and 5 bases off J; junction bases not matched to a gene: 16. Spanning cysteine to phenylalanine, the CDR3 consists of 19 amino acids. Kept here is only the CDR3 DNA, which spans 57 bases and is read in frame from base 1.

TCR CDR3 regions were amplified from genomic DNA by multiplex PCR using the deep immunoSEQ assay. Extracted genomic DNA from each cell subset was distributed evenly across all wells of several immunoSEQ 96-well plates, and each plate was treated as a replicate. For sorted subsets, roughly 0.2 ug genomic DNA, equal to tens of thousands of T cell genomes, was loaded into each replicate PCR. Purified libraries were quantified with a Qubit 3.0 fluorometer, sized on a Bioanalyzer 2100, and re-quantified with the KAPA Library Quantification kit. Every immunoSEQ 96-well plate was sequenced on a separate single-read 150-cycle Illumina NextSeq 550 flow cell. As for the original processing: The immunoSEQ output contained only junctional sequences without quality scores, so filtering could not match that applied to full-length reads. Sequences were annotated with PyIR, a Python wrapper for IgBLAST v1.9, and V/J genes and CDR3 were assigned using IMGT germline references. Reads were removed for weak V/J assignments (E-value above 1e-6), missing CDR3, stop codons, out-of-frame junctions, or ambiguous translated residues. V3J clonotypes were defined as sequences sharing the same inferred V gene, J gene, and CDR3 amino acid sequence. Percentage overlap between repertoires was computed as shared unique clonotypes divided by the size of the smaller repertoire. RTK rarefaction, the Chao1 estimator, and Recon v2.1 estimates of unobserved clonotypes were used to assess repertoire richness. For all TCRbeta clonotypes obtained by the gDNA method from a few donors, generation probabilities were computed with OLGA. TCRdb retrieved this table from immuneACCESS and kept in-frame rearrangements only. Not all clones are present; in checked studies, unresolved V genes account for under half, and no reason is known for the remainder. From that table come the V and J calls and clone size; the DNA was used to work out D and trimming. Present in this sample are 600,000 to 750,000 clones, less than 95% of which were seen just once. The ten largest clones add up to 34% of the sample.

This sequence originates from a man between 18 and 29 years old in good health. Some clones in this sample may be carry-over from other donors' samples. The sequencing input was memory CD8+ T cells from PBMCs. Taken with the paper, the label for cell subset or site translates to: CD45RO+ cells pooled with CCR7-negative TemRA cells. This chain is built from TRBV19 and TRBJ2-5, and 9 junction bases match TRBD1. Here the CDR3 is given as CASSIDLRPDRGYAETQYF. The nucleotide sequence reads TGTGCCAGTAGTATAGATCTTCGCCCGGACAGGGGATATGCGGAGACCCAGTACTTC.